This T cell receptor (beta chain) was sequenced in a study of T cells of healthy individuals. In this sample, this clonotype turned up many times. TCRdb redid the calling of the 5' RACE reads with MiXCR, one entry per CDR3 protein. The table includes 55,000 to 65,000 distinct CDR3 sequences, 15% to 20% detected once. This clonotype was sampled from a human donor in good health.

The CDR3 bases are TGCGCCAGCAGCCAAGATATTGGACTAGCGGGGGGCCAAGAGACCCAGTACTTC. It encodes CASSQDIGLAGGQETQYF. V is TRBV4-1 and J is TRBJ2-5, with 14 positions matching TRBD2. The CDR3 contains 18 residues. CDR1 MGHRA and CDR2 YSYEKL come from the germline V gene. V trimming: 0 bases; J trimming: 1 base; junction bases outside the gene matches: 4.